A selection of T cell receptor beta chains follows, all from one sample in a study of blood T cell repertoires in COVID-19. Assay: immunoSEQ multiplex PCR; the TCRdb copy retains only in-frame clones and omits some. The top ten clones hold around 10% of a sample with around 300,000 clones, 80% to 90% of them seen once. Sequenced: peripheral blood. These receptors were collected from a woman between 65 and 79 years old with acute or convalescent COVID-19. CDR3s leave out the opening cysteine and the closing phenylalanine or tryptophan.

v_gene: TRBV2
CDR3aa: ASSGTGGTQPQH

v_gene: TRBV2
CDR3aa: ASLREFNQPQH

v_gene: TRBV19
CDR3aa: ACSIEDSHEQF

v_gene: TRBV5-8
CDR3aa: ASSLDNSGVGTDTQY

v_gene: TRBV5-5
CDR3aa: ASSFLPAKNIQY

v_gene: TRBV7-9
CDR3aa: ASSLTGGDYGYT

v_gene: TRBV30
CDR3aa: AWSGLAPYEQY

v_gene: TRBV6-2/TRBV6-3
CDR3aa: ASSSPRWGDGYT

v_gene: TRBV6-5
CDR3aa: ASRQETGNSPLH

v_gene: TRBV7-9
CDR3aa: ASSPQGSGNQPQH

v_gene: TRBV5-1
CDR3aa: ASRLGEGETQY

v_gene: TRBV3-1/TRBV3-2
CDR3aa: ASIQRGSTGELF

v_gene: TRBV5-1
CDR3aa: ASQRGGNNEQF

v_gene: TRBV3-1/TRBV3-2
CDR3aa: ASSLSGGLNTEAF

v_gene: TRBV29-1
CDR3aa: STREQGRFTDTQY

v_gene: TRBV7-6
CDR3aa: ASTSTTGGDTGELF

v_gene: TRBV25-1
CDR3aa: ASSEKQPPRYEQY

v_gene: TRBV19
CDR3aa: ASSIWDTYNEQF

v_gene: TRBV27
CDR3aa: ASSLSAGGNEQF

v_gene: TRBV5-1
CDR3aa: ASSLTGLAGILSGANVLT

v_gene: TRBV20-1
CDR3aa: SARGAHEAF

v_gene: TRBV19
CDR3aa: ASSAAAGPYEQY

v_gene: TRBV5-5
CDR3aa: ASSLGDRGNQPQH

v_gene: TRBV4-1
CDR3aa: ASSQGDKGTDLVYEQY

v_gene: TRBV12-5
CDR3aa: ASGLYRAGELF

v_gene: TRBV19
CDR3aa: ASKRTTS

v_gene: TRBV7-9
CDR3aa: ASSPGSYEQY

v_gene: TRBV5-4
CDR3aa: ASSSGGEQY

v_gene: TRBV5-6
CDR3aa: ASSLELARGNTIY

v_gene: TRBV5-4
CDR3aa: ASSLRRGDHNEQF

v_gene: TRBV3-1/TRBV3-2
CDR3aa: ASSHRQSLGAF

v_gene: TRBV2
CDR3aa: ASRAGTSGGTDTQY

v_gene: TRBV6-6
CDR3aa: ASSRTTSGGYGYT

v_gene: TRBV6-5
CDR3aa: ASSRDSEKAF

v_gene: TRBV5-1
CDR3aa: ASSRTVGGDTQY

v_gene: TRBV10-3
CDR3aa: AISERTKGQQPQH

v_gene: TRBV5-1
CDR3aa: ASGEQPGNTEAF